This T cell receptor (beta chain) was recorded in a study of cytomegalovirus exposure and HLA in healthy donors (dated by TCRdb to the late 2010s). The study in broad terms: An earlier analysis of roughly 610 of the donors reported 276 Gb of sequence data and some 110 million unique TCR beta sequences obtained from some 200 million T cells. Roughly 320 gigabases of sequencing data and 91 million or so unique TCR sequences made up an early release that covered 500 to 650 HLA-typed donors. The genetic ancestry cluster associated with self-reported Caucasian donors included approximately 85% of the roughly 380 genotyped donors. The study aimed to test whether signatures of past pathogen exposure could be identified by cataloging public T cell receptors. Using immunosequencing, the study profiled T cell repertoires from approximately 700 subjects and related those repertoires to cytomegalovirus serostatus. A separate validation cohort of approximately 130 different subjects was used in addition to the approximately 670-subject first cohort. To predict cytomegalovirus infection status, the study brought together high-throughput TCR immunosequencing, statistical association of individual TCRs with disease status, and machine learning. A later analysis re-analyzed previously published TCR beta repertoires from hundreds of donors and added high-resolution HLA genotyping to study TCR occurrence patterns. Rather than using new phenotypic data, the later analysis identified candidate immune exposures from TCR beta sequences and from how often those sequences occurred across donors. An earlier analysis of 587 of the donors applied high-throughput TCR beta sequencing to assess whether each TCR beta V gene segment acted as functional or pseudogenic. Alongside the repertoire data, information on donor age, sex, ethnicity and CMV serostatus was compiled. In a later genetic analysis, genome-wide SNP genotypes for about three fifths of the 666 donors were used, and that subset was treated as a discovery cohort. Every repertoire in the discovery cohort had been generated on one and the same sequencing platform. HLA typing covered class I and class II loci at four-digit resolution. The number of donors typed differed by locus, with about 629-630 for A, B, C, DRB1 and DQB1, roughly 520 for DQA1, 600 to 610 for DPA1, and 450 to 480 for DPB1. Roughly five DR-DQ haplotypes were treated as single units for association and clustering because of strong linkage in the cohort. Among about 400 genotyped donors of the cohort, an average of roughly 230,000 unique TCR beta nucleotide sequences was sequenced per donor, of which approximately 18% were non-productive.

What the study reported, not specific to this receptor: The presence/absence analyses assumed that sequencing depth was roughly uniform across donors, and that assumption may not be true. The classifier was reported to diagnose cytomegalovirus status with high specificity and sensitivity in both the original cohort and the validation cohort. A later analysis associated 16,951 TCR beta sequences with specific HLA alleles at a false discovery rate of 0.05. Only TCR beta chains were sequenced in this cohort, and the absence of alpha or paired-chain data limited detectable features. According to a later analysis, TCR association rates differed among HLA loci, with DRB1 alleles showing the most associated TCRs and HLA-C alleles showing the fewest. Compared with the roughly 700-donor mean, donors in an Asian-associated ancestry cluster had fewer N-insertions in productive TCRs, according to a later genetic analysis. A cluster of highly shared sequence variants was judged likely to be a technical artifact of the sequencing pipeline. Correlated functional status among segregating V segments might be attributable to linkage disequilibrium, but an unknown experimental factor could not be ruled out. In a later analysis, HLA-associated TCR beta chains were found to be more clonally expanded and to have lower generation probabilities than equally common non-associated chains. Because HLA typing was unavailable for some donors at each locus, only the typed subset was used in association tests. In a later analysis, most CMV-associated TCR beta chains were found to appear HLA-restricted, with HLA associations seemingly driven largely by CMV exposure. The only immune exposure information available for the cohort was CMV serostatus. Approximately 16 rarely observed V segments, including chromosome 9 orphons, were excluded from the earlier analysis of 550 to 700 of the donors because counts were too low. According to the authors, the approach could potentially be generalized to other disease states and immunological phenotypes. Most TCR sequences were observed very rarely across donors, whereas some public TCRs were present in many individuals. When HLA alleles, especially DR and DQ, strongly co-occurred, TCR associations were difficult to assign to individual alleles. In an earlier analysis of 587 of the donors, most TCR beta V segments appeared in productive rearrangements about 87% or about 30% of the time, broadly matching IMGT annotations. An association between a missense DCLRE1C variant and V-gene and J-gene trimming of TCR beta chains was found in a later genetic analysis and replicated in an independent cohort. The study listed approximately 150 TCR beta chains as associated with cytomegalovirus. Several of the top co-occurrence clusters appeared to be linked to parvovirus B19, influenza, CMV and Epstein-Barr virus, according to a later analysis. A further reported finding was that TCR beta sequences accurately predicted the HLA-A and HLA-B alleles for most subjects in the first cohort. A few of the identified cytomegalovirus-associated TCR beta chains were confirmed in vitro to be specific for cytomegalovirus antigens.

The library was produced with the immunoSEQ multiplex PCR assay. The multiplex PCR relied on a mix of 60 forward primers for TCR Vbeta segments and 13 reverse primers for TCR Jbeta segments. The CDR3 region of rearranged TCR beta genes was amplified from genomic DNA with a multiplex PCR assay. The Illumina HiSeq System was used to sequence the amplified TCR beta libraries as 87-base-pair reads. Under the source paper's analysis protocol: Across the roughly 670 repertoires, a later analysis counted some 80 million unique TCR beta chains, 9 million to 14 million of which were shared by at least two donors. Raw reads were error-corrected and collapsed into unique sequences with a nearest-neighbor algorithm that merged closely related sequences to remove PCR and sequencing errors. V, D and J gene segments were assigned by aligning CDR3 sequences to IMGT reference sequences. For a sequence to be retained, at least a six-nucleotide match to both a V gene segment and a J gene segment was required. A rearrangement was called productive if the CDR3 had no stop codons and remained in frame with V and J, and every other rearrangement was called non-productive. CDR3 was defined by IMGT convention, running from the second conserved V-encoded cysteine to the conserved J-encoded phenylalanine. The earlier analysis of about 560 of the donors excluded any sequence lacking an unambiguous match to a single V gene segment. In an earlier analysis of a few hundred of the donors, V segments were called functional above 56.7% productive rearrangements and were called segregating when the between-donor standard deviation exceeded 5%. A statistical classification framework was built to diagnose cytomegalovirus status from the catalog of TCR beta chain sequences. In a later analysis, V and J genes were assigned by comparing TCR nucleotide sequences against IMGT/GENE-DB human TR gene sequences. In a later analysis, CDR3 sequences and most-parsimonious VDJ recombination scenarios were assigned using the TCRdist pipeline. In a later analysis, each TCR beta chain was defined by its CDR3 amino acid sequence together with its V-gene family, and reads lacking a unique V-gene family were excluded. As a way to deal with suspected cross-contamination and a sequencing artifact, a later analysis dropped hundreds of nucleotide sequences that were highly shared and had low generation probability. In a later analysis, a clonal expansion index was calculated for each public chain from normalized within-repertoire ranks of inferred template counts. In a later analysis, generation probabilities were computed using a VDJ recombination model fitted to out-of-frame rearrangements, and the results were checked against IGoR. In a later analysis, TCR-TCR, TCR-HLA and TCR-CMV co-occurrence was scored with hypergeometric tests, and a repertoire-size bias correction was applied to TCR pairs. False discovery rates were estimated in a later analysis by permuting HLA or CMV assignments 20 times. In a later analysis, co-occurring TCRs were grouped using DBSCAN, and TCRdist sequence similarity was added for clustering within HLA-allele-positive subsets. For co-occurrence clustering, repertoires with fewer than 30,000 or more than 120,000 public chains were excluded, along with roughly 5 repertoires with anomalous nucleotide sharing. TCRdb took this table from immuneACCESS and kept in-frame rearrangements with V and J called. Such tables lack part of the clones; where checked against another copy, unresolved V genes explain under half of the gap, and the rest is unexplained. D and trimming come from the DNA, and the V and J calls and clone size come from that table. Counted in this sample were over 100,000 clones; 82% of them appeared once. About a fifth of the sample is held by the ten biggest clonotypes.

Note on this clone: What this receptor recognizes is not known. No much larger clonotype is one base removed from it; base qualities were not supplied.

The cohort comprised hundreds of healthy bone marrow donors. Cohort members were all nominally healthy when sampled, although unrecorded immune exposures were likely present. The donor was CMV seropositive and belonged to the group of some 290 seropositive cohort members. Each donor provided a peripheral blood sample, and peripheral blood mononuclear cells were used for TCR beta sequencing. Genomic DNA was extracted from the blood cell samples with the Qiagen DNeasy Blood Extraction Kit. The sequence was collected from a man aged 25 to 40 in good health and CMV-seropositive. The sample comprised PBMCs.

The DNA is as follows: TGCAGCGTTCGGGCGAGATCGGACATAGAGACCCAGTACTTC. Its amino acids are CSVRARSDIETQYF. Recombination connected TRBV29-1 to TRBJ2-5; the D gene is perhaps TRBD1, on 5 matching bases. The CDR1 and CDR2 encoded by the germline V gene are SQVTM and ANQGSEA. From its cysteine to its phenylalanine, the CDR3 spans 14 amino acids. The entry retains the CDR3 DNA only, 42 bases that are in frame from base 1. At the junction V is shortened by 5 bases and J by 4 bases, with 17 bases in between.